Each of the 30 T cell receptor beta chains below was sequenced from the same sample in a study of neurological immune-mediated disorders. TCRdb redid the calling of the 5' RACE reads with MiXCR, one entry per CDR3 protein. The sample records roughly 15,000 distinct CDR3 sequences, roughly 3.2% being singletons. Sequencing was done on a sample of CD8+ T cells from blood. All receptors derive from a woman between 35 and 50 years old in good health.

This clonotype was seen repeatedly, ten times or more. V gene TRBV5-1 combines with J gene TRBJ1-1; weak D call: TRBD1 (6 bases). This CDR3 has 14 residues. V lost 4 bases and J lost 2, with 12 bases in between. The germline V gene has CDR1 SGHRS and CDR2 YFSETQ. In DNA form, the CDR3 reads TGCGCCAGCAGCCCGACAGGTTCTAACACTGAAGCTTTCTTT. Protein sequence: CASSPTGSNTEAFF.

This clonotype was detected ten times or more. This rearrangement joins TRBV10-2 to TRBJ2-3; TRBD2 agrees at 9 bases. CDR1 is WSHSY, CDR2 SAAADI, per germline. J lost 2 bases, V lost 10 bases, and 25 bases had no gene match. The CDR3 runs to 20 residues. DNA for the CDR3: TGCGCCACCCTGGCAGCTAACCTTCGCGGACTAGCGCTTATCACAGATACGCAGTATTTT. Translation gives CATLAANLRGLALITDTQYF.

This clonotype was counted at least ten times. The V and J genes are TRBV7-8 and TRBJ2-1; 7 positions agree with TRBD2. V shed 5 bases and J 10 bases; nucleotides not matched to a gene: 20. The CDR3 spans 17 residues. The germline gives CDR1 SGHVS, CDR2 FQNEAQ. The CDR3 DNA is TGTGCCAGCAGCCCCCGATTGTCGACTAGCCCCTCAGGGGAGCAGTTCTTC. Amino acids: CASSPRLSTSPSGEQFF.

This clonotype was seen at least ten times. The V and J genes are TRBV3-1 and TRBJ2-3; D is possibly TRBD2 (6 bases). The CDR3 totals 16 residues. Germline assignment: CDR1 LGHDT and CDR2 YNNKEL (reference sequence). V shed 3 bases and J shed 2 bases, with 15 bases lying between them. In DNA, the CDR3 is TGTGCCAGCAGCCATGACGGCGGGACCCACACAGATACGCAGTATTTT. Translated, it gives CASSHDGGTHTDTQYF.

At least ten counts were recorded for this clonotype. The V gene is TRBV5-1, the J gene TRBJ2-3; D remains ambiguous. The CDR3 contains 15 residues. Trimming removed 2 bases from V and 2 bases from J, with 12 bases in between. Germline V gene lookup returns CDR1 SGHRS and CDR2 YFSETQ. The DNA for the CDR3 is TGCGCCAGCAGCTTATACTTCAGTAACACAGATACGCAGTATTTT. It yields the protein CASSLYFSNTDTQYF.

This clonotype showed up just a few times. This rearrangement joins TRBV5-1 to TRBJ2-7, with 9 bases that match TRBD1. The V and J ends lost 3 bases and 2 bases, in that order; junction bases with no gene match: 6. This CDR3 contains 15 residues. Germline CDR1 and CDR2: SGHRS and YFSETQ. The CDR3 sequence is CASSWGGQGPYEQYF. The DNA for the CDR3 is TGCGCCAGCAGCTGGGGGGGACAGGGTCCCTACGAGCAGTACTTC. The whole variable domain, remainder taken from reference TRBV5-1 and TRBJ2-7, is KAGVTQTPRYLIKTRGQQVTLSCSPISGHRSVSWYQQTPGQGLQFLFEYFSETQRNKGNFPGRFSGRQFSNSRSEMNVSTLELGDSALYLCASSWGGQGPYEQYFGPGTRLTVT.

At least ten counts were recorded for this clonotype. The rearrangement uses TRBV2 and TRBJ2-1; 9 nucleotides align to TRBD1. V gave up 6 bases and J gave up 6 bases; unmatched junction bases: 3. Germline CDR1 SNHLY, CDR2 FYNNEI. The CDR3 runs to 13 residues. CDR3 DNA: TGTGCCAGCAGAGGGGACAGGGCCAATGAGCAGTTCTTC. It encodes CASRGDRANEQFF.

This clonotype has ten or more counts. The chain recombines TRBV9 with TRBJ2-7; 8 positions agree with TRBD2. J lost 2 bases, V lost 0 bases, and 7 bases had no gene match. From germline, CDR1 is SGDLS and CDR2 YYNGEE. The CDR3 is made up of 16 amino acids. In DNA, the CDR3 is TGTGCCAGCAGCGTAGATGTGGGACTAGATCCCTACGAGCAGTACTTC. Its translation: CASSVDVGLDPYEQYF.

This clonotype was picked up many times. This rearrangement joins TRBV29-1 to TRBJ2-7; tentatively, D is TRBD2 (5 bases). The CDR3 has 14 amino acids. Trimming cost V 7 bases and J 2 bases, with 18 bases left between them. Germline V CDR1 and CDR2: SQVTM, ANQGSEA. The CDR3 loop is CSASGSVLAYEQYF. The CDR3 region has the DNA TGCAGCGCCTCGGGGAGTGTACTAGCCTACGAGCAGTACTTC.

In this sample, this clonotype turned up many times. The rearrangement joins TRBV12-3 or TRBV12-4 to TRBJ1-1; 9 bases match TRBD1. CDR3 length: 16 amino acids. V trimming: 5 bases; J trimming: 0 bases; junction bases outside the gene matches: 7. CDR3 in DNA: TGTGCCAGCAGTACCCGGGACAGGGAATTGAACACTGAAGCTTTCTTT. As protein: CASSTRDRELNTEAFF.

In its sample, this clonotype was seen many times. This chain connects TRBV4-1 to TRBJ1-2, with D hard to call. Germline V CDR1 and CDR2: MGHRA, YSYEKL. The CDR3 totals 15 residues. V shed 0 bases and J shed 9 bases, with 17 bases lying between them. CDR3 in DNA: TGCGCCAGCAGCCAAGATATTACGGCGGACTACCGCTACACCTTC. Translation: CASSQDITADYRYTF.

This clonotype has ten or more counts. The CDR3 is CASSYGGQGAGAFF. Here the CDR3 DNA reads TGTGCCAGCAGTTACGGCGGACAGGGGGCGGGAGCTTTCTTT. The V and J genes are TRBV6-5 and TRBJ1-1; 11 nucleotides line up with TRBD1. The CDR3 is made up of 14 amino acids. Germline CDR1 is MNHEY and CDR2 is SVGAGI. V lost 2 bases and J lost 10; bases outside the gene matches: 6.

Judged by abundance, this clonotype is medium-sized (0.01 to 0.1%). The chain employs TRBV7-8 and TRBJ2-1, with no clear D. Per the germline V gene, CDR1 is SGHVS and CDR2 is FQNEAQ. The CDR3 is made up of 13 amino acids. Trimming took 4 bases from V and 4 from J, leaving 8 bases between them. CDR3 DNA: TGTGCCAGCAGCTCGCTGGGGTACAATGAGCAGTTCTTC. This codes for CASSSLGYNEQFF.

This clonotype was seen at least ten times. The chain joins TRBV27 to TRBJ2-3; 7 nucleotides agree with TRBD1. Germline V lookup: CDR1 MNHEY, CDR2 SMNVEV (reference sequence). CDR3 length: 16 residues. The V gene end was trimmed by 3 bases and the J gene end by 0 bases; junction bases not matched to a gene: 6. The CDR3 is CASSLIRDSSTDTQYF. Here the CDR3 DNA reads TGTGCCAGCAGTTTGATCCGGGACAGCAGCACAGATACGCAGTATTTT.

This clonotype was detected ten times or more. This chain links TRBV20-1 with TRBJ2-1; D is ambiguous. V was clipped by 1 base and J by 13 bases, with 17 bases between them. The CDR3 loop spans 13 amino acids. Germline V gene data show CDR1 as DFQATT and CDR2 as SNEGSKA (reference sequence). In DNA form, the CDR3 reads TGCAGTGCTAGAGCCCGATGGGCCTCTCAACAGTTCTTC. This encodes CSARARWASQQFF.

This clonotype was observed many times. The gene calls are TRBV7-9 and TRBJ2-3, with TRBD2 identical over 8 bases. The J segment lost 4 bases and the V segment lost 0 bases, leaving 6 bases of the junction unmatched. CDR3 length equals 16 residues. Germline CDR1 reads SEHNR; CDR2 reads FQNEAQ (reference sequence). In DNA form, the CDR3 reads TGTGCCAGCAGCTTAGCTAGCGGGAAGTGGGCAGATACGCAGTATTTT. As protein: CASSLASGKWADTQYF.

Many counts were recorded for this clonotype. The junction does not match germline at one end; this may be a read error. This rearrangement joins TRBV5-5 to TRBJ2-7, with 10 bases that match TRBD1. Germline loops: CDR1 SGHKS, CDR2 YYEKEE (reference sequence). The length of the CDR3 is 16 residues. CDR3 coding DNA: TGTGCCAGCAGGTTGGGCGACAGGGGGCCGACCTACGAGCAGTACTTC. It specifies CASRLGDRGPTYEQYF.

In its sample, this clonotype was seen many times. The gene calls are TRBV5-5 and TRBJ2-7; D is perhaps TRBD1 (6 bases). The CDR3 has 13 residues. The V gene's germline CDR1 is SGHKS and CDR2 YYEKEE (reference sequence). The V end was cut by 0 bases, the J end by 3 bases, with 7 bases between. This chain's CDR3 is CASSLGQDYEQYF. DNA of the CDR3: TGTGCCAGCAGCTTGGGACAGGACTACGAGCAGTACTTC.

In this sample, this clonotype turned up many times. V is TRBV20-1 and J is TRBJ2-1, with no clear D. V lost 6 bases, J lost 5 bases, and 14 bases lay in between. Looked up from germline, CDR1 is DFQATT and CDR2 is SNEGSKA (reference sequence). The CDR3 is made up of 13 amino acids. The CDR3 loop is CSAADRLNNEQFF. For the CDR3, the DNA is TGCAGTGCCGCGGACCGCCTCAACAATGAGCAGTTCTTC.

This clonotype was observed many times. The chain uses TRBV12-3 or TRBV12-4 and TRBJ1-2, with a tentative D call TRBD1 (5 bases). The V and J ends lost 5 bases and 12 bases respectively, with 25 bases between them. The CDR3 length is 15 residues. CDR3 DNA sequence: TGTGCCAGCAGTCCTCGACACTGGGGGACCTATGTGAACACCTTC. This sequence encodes CASSPRHWGTYVNTF.

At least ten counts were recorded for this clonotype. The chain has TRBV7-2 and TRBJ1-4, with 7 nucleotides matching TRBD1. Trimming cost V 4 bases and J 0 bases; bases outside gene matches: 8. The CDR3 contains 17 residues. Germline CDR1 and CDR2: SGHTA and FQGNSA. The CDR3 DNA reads TGTGCCAGCAGCTCGGGGGACAGACCTGCAACTAATGAAAAACTGTTTTTT. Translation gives CASSSGDRPATNEKLFF.

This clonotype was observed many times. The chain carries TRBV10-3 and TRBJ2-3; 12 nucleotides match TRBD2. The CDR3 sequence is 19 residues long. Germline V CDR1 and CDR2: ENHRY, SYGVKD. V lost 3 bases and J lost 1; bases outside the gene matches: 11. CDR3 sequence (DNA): TGTGCCATCAGTGATGGGCTAGCGGGAGGGCCTCGAGGCACAGATACGCAGTATTTT. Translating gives CAISDGLAGGPRGTDTQYF.

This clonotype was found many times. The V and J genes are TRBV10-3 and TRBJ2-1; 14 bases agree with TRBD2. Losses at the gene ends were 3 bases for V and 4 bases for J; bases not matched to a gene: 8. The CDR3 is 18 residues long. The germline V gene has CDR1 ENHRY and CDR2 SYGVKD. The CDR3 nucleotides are TGTGCCATCAGTGAATCGGGACTAGCGGGAGATCTTTACAATGAGCAGTTCTTC. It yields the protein CAISESGLAGDLYNEQFF.

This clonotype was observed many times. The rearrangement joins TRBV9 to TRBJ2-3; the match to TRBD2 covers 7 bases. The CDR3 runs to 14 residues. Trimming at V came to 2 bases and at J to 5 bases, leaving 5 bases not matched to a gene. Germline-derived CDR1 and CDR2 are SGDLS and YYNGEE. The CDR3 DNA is TGTGCCAGCAGCGTTGGCGGGAGTAGAGATACGCAGTATTTT. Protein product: CASSVGGSRDTQYF.

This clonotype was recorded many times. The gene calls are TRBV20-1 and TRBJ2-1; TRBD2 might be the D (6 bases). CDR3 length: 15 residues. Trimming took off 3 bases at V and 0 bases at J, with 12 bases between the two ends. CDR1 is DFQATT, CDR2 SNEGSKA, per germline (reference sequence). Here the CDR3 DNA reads TGCAGTGCTAGTAACGGGAGTAGCTCCTACAATGAGCAGTTCTTC. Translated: CSASNGSSSYNEQFF.

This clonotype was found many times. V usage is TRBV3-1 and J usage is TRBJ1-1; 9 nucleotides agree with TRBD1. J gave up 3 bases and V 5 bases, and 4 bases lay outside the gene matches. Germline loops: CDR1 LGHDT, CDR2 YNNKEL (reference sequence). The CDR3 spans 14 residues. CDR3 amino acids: CASSDGQGYTEAFF. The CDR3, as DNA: TGTGCCAGCAGCGATGGACAGGGGTACACTGAAGCTTTCTTT.

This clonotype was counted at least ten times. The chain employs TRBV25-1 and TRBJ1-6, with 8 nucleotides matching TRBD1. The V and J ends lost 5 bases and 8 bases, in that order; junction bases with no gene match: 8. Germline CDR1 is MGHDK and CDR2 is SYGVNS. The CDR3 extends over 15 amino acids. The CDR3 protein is CASSTGGVGYSPLHF. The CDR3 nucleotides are TGTGCCAGCAGTACAGGGGGAGTAGGGTATTCACCCCTCCACTTT.

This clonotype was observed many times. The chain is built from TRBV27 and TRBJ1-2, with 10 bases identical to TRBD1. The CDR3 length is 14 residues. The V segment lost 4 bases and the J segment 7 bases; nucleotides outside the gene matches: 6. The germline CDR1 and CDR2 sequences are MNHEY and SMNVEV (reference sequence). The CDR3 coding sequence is TGTGCCAGCAGTTGGGGACAGGGGTGGCCTGGCTACACCTTC. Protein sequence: CASSWGQGWPGYTF.

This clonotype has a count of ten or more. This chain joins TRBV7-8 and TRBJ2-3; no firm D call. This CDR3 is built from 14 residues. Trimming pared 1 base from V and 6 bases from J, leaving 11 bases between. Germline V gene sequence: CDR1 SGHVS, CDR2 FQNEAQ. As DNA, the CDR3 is TGTGCCAGCAGCTTAGGATCAGTCGGGGATACGCAGTATTTT. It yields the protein CASSLGSVGDTQYF.

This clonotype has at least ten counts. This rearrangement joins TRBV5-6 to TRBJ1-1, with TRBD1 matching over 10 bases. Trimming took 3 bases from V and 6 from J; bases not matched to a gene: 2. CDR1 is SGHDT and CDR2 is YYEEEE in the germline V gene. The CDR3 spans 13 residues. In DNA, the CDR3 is TGTGCCAGCAGCTATGACAGGGGGCCTGAAGCTTTCTTT. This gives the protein CASSYDRGPEAFF.